This entry lists 3 T cell receptor beta chains sequenced from one sample in a study of Tregs in tolerant kidney transplant recipients. The repertoire was sequenced with immunoSEQ multiplex PCR; TCRdb's copy has only in-frame clones and lacks some. The sample contains around 15,000 clones, about 80% of which appear only once. The sample here was Tregs from blood, taken before the transplant. These receptors all stem from a human donor who received a combined kidney and bone marrow transplant.

V is TRBV5-1 and J is TRBJ2-7, with TRBD2 identical over 7 bases. The CDR3 extends over 12 amino acids. Germline V gene sequence: CDR1 SGHRS, CDR2 YFSETQ. V lost 4 bases, J lost 6 bases, and 4 bases stayed unmatched. The CDR3 DNA is TGCGCCAGCAGCCTCCCGGGGGGCGAGCAGTACTTC. This encodes CASSLPGGEQYF. Together with reference TRBV5-1 and TRBJ2-7, the CDR3 gives the full variable domain: KAGVTQTPRYLIKTRGQQVTLSCSPISGHRSVSWYQQTPGQGLQFLFEYFSETQRNKGNFPGRFSGRQFSNSRSEMNVSTLELGDSALYLCASSLPGGEQYFGPGTRLTVT.

The chain combines TRBV19 with TRBJ1-5; 10 bases line up with TRBD1. Unmatched junction bases numbered 17, after V lost 1 base and J lost 5 bases. Looked up from germline, CDR1 is LNHDA and CDR2 is SQIVND (reference sequence). This CDR3 contains 20 residues. CDR3 coding DNA: TGTGCCAGTAGTATAGTCCCGGGACAGGGGCCTGCACCCCGGGATCAGCCCCAGCATTTT. Amino acid sequence: CASSIVPGQGPAPRDQPQHF.

This clone turned up a few times. The chain employs TRBV6-5 and TRBJ2-7, with D possibly matching TRBD1 (5 bases). CDR1 is MNHEY, CDR2 SVGAGI, per germline. The CDR3 spans 15 residues. V was clipped by 6 bases and J by 0 bases, with 15 bases between them. For the CDR3, the DNA is TGTGCCAGCAGGTACGGCCGAGACAGCTCCTACGAGCAGTACTTC. Translation gives CASRYGRDSSYEQYF.